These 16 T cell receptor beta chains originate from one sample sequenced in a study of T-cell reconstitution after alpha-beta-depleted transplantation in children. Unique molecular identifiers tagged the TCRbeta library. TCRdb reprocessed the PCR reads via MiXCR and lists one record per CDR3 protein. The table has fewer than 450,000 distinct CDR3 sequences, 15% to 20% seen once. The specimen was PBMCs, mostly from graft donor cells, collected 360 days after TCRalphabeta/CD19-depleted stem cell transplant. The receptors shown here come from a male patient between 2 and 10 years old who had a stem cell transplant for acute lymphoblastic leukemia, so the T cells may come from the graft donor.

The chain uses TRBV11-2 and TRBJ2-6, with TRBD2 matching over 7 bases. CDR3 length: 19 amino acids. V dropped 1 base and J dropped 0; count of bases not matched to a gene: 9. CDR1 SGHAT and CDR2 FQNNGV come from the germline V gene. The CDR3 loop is CASSLGWGGETSGANVLTF. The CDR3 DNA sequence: TGTGCCAGCAGCTTAGGGTGGGGAGGGGAGACCTCTGGGGCCAACGTCCTGACTTTC.

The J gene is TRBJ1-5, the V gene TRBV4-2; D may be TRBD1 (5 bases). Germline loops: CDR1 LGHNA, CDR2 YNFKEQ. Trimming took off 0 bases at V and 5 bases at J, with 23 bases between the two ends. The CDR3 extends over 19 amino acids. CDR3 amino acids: CASSQEGGHSQVPDQPQHF. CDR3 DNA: TGTGCCAGCAGCCAAGAGGGGGGTCACTCACAAGTCCCAGATCAGCCCCAGCATTTT.

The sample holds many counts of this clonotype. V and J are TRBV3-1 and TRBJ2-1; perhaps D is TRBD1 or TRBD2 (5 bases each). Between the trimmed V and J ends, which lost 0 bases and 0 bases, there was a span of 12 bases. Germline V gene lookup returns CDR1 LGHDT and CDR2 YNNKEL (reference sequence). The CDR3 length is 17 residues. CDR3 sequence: CASSQEPGPPSYNEQFF. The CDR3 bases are TGTGCCAGCAGCCAAGAACCGGGACCCCCCTCCTACAATGAGCAGTTCTTC.

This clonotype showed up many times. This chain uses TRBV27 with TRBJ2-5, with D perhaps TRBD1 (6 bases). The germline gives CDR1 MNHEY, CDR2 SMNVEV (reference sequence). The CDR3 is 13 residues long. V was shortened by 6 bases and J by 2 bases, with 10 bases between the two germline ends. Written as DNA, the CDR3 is TGTGCCAGCAGCCGGGACACTCAAGAGACCCAGTACTTC. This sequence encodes CASSRDTQETQYF.

CDR3 DNA: TGTGCCAGCAGCTGGGGACCGCCCTACAATGAGCAGTTCTTC. It translates to CASSWGPPYNEQFF. The chain is built from TRBV7-2 and TRBJ2-1; D may match TRBD1 or TRBD2 (5 bases each). The CDR3 consists of 14 residues. V lost 4 bases to trimming and J lost 2 bases, with 9 bases between them. The germline gives CDR1 SGHTA, CDR2 FQGNSA.

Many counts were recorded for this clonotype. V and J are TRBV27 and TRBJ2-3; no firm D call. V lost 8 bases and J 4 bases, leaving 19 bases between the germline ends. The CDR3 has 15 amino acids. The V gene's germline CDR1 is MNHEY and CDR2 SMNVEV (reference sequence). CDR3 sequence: CASPRAANLADTQYF. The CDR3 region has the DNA TGTGCCAGCCCTCGGGCTGCAAATTTGGCAGATACGCAGTATTTT.

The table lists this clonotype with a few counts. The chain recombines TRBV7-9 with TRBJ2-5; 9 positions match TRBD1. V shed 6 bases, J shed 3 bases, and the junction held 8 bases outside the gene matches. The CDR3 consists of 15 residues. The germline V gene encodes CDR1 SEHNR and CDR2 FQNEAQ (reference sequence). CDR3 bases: TGTGCCAGCAGATACCAGGACAGGGGCGAAGAGACCCAGTACTTC. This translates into CASRYQDRGEETQYF.

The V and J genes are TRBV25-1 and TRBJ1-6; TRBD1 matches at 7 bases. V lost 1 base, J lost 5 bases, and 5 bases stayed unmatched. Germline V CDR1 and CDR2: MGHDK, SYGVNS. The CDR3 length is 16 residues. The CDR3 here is CASSEWTQGNNSPLHF. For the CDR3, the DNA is TGTGCCAGCAGTGAATGGACACAGGGGAATAATTCACCCCTCCACTTT.

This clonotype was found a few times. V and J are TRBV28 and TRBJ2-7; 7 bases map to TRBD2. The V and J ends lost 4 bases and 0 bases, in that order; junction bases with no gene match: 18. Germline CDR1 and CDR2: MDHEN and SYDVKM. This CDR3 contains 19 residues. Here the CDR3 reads CASSSQGLGASGSSYEQYF. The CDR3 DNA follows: TGTGCCAGCAGTTCGCAGGGTCTTGGCGCTAGCGGAAGCTCCTACGAGCAGTACTTC. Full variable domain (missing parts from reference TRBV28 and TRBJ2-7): DVKVTQSSRYLVKRTGEKVFLECVQDMDHENMFWYRQDPGLGLRLIYFSYDVKMKEKGDIPEGYSVSREKKERFSLILESASTNQTSMYLCASSSQGLGASGSSYEQYFGPGTRLTVT.

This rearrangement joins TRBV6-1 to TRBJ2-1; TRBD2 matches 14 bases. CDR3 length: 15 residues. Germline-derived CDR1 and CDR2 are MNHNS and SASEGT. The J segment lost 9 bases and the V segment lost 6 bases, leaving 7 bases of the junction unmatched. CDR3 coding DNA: TGTGCCAGCAGAGCAAGGGGACTAGCGGGAGTTGAGCAGTTCTTC. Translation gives CASRARGLAGVEQFF.

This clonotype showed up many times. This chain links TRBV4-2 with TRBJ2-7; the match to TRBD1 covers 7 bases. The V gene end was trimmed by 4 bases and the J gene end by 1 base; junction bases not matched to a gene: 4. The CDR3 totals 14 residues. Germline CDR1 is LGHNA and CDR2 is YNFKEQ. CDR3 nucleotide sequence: TGTGCCAGCAGCCGCGCGACAGGGTCCTACGAGCAGTACTTC. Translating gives CASSRATGSYEQYF.

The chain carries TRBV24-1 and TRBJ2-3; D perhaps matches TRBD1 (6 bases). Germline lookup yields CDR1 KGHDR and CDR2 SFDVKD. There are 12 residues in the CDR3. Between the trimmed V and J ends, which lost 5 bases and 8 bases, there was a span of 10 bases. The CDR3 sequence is CATSAKGGTQYF. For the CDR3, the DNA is TGTGCCACCAGTGCAAAAGGGGGTACGCAGTATTTT.

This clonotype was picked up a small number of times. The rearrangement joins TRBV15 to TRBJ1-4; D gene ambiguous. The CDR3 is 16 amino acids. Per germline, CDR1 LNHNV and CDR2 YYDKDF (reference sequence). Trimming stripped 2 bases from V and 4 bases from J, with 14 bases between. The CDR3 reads CATSRHPRGGNEKLFF. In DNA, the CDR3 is TGTGCCACCAGCAGACATCCTCGGGGAGGTAATGAAAAACTGTTTTTT.

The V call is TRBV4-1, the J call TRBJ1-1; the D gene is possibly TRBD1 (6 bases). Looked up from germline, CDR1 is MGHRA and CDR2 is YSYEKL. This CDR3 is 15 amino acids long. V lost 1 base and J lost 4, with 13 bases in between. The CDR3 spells CASSQGTPGVTEAFF. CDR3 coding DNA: TGCGCCAGCAGCCAAGGGACTCCAGGGGTCACTGAAGCTTTCTTT.

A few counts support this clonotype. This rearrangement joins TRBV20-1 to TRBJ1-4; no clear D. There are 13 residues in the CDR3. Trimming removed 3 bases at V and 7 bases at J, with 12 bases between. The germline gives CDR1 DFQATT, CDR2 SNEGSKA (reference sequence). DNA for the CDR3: TGCAGTGCTAGTGAGGTTGGCTCTGAAAAACTGTTTTTT. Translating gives CSASEVGSEKLFF.

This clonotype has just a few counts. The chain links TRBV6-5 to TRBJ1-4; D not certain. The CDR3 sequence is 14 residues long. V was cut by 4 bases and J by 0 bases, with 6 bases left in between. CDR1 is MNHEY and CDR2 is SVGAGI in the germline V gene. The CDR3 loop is CASSWEATNEKLFF. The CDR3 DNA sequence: TGTGCCAGCAGTTGGGAGGCAACTAATGAAAAACTGTTTTTT.